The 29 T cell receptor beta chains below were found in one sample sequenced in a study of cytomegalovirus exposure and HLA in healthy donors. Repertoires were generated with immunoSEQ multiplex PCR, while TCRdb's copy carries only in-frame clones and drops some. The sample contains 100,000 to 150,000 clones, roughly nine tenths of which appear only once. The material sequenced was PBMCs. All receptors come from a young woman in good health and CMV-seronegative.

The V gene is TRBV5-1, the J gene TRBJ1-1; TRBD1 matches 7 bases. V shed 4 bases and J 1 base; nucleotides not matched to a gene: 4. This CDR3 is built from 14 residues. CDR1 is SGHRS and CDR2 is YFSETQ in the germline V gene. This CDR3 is CASSAGTANTEAFF. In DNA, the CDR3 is TGCGCCAGCAGCGCCGGGACAGCGAACACTGAAGCTTTCTTT. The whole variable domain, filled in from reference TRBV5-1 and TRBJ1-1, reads KAGVTQTPRYLIKTRGQQVTLSCSPISGHRSVSWYQQTPGQGLQFLFEYFSETQRNKGNFPGRFSGRQFSNSRSEMNVSTLELGDSALYLCASSAGTANTEAFFGQGTRLTVV.

In nucleotides, the CDR3 is TGTGCCAGCAGTGACTTACTAGCGGGAGTATCCAATGAGCAGTTCTTC. Amino acids: CASSDLLAGVSNEQFF. This chain links TRBV6-1 with TRBJ2-1; 11 bases are shared with TRBD2. The CDR3 spans 16 residues. Germline V CDR1 and CDR2: MNHNS, SASEGT. Unmatched junction bases numbered 7, after V lost 3 bases and J lost 6 bases.

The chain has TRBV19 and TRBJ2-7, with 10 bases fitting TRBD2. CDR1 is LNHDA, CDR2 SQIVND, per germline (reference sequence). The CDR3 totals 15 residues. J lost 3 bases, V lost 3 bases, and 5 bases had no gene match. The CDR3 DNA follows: TGTGCCAGTAGTATTACAGCTAGCGGGAGCTACGAGCAGTACTTC. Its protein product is CASSITASGSYEQYF.

The CDR3 bases are TGCGCCAGCAGCTTCGGGGATTCTGGAAACACCATATATTTT. It yields the protein CASSFGDSGNTIYF. V usage is TRBV5-1 and J usage is TRBJ1-3; D remains unclear. The length of the CDR3 is 14 residues. Trimming removed 2 bases at V and 1 base at J, with 7 bases between. Germline V CDR1 and CDR2: SGHRS, YFSETQ.

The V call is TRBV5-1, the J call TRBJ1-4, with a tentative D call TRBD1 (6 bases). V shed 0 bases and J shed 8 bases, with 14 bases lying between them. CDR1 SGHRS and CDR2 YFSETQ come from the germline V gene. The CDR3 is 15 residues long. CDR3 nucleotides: TGCGCCAGCAGCTTGGTTGAACAGGGTGGGGAAAAACTGTTTTTT. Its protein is CASSLVEQGGEKLFF. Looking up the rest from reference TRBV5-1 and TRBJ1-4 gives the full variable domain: KAGVTQTPRYLIKTRGQQVTLSCSPISGHRSVSWYQQTPGQGLQFLFEYFSETQRNKGNFPGRFSGRQFSNSRSEMNVSTLELGDSALYLCASSLVEQGGEKLFFGSGTQLSVL.

The CDR3 spells CASRGLAGVFTGELFF. CDR3 nucleotide sequence: TGTGCCAGTAGGGGGCTAGCGGGAGTGTTTACCGGGGAGCTGTTTTTT. The chain combines TRBV28 with TRBJ2-2, with TRBD2 matching 10 bases. This CDR3 is built from 16 residues. The ends lost 9 bases at V and 5 bases at J; junction bases unmatched: 12. Germline CDR1 and CDR2: MDHEN and SYDVKM.

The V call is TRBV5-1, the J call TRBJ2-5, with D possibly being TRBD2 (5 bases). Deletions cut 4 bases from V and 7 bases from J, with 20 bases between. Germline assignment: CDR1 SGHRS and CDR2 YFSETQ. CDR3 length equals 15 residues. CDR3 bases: TGCGCCAGCAGCCCCCCTTTCCGGGCCCGGGGGACCCAGTACTTC. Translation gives CASSPPFRARGTQYF.

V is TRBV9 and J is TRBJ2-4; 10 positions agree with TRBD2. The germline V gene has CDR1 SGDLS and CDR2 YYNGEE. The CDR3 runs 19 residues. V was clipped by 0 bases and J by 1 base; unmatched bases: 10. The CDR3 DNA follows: TGTGCCAGCAGCGTAGGGTTAGCGGGAGGAGGTTTGGCCAAAAACATTCAGTACTTC. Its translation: CASSVGLAGGGLAKNIQYF.

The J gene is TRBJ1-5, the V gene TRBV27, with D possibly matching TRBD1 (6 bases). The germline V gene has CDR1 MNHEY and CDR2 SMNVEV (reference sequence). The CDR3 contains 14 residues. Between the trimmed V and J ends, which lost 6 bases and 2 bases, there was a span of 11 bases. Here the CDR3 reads CASSWGGGNQPQHF. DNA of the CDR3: TGTGCCAGCAGCTGGGGGGGCGGCAATCAGCCCCAGCATTTT.

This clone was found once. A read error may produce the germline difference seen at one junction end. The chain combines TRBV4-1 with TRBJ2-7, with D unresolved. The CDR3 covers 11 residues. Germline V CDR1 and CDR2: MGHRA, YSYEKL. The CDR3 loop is CASSRSYEQYF. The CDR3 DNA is TGCGCCAGCAGCCGATCCTACGAGCAATACTTC.

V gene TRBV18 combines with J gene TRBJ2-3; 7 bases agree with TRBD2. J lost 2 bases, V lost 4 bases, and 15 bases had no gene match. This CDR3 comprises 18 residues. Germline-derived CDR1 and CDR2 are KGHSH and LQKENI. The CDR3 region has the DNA TGTGCCAGCTCACGGCGGTGGCGCGGGAGAGGCTCCACAGATACGCAGTATTTT. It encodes CASSRRWRGRGSTDTQYF.

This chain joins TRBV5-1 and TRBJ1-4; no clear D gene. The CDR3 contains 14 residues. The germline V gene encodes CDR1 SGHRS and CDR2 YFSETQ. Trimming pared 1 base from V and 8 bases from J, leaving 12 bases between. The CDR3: CASSLQGGREKLFF. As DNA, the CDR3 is TGCGCCAGCAGCTTGCAAGGAGGACGCGAAAAACTGTTTTTT.

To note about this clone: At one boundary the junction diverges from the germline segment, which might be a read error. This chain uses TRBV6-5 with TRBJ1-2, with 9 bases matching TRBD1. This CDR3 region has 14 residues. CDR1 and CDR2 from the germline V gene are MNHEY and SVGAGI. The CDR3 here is CASSYLQGAGGYTF. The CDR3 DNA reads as TGTGCCAGCAGCTACTTACAGGGGGCAGGAGGCTACACCTTC.

This CDR3 reads CASSPTSPDTGELFF. CDR3 nucleotide sequence: TGTGCCAGCTCACCGACAAGCCCAGACACCGGGGAGCTGTTTTTT. The genes are TRBV18 and TRBJ2-2; D ambiguous. This CDR3 has 15 amino acids. The V end lost 3 bases, the J end lost 3 bases, and 11 bases lay between the germline ends. The V gene's germline CDR1 is KGHSH and CDR2 LQKENI.

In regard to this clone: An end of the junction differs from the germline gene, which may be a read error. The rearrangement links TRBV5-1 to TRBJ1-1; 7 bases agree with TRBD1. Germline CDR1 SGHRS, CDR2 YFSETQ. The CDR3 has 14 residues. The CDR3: CASRLDRLNTEAFF. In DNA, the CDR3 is TGCGCCAGCAGGTTGGACAGGTTGAACACTGAAGCTTTCTTT.

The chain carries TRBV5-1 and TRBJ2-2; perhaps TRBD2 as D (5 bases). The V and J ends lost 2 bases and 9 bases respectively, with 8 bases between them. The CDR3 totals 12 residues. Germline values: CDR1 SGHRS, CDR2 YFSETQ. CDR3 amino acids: CASSLTRRELFF. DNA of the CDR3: TGCGCCAGCAGCTTAACTAGACGGGAGCTGTTTTTT.

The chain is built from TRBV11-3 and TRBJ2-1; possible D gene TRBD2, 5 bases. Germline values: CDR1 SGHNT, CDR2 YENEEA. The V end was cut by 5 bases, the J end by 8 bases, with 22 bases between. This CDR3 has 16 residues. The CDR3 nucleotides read TGTGCCAGCAGCGCAGGACTTGCCACCAAAATTGATGAGCAGTTCTTC. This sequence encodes CASSAGLATKIDEQFF.

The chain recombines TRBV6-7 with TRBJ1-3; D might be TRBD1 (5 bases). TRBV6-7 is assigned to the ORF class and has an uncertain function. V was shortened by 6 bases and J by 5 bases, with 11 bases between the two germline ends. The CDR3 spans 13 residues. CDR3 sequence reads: CASSPRGRNTIYF. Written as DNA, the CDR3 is TGTGCCAGCAGCCCTAGGGGTAGAAACACCATATATTTT.

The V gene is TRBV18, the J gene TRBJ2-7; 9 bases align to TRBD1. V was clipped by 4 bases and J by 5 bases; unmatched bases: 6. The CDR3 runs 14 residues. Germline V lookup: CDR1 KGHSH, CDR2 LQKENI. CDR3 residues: CASSQGQGVHEQYF. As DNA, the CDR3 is TGTGCCAGCTCACAGGGACAGGGAGTTCACGAGCAGTACTTC.

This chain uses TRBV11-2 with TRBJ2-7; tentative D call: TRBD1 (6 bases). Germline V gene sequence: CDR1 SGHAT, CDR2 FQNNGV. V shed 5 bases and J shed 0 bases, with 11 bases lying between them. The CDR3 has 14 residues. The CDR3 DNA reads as TGTGCCAGCAGCCCATGGACAGCCTCCTACGAGCAGTACTTC. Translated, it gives CASSPWTASYEQYF. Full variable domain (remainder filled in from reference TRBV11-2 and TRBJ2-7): EAGVAQSPRYKIIEKRQSVAFWCNPISGHATLYWYQQILGQGPKLLIQFQNNGVVDDSQLPKDRFSAERLKGVDSTLKIQPAKLEDSAVYLCASSPWTASYEQYFGPGTRLTVT.

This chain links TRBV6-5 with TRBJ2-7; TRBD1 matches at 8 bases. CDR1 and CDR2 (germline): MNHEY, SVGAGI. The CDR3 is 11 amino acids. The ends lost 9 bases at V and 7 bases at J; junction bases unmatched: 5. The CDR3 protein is CASQGAEEQYF. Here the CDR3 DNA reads TGTGCCAGTCAGGGGGCTGAGGAGCAGTACTTC.

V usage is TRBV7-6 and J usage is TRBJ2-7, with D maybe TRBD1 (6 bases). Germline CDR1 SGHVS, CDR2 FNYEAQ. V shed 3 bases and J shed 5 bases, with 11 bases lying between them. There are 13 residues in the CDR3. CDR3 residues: CASSLTGPDEQYF. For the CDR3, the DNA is TGTGCCAGCAGCTTGACAGGCCCGGACGAGCAGTACTTC.

In nucleotides, the CDR3 is TGTGCCAGCAGCTTGCCTATGAGCACTGAAGCTTTCTTT. Amino acids: CASSLPMSTEAFF. The chain combines TRBV5-6 with TRBJ1-1; D not resolved. Germline V CDR1 and CDR2: SGHDT, YYEEEE. Deletions cut 1 base from V and 4 bases from J, with 8 bases between. The CDR3 is 13 residues long.

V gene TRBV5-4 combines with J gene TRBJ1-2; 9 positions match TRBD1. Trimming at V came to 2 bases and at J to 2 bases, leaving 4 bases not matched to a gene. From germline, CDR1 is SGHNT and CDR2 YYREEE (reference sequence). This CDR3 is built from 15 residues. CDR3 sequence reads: CASSLKGQGNYGYTF. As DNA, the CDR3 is TGTGCCAGCAGCTTAAAAGGACAGGGGAACTATGGCTACACCTTC.

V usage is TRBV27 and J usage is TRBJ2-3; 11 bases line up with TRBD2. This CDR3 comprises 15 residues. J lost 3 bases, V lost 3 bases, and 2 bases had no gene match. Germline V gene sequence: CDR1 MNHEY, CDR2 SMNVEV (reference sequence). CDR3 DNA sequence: TGTGCCAGCAGTTTTGGGACTAGCGGAACAGATACGCAGTATTTT. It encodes CASSFGTSGTDTQYF.

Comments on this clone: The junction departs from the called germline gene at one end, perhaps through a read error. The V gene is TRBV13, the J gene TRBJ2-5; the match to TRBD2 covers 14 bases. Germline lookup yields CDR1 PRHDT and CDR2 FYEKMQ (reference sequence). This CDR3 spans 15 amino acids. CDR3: CASSPGTSGREAQYF. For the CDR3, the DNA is TGTGCCAGCAGCCCAGGGACTAGCGGGAGAGAGGCCCAGTACTTC. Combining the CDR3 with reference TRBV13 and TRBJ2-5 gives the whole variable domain AAGVIQSPRHLIKEKRETATLKCYPIPRHDTVYWYQQGPGQDPQFLISFYEKMQSDKGSIPDRFSAQQFSDYHSELNMSSLELGDSALYFCASSPGTSGREAQYFGPGTRLLVL.

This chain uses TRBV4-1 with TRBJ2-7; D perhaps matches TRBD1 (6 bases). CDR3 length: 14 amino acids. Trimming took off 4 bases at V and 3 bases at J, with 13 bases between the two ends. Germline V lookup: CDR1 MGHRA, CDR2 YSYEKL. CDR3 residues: CASSPTQGSYEQYF. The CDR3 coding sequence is TGCGCCAGCAGCCCCACCCAGGGGAGCTACGAGCAGTACTTC.

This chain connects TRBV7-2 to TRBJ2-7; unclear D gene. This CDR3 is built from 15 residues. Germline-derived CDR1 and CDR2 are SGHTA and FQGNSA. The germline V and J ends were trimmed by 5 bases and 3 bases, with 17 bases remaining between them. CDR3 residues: CASSPQFSRHYEQYF. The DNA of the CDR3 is TGTGCCAGCAGCCCCCAGTTTTCCCGCCACTACGAGCAGTACTTC.

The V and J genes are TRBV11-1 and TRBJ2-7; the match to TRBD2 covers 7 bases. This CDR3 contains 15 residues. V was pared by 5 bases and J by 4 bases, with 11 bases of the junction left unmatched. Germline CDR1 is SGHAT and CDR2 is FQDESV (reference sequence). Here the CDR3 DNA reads TGTGCCAGCAGCCCCCTGGACCGCGGGGGTTACGAGCAGTACTTC. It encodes CASSPLDRGGYEQYF.